Reported below is one T cell receptor beta chain. This specimen belongs to a study of T cell responses to AZD1222 COVID-19 vaccine. Germline values: CDR1 MGHDK, CDR2 SYGVNS. This CDR3 has 13 residues. V lost 3 bases to trimming and J lost 9 bases, with 15 bases between them. Libraries were prepared by immunoSEQ multiplex PCR; TCRdb keeps only in-frame clonotypes and omits some of them. The sample holds 200,000 or so clones, about 92% seen once. The clonotype was recovered from an adult in good health. V and J are TRBV25-1 and TRBJ2-7; D may be TRBD1 (5 bases). The sample was peripheral blood, taken on day 0 of AZD1222 vaccination. The CDR3 region is CASSDRALGMQYV. CDR3 bases: TGTGCCAGCAGTGACAGGGCGCTTGGGATGCAGTACGTC.